This TCR beta chain was recorded in a study of T cell changes during pregnancy in multiple sclerosis. The germline V gene encodes CDR1 LNHNV and CDR2 YYDKDF (reference sequence). This CDR3 has 13 amino acids. Trimming took 7 bases from V and 5 from J; bases not matched to a gene: 6. The assay was immunoSEQ multiplex PCR, and TCRdb's table has in-frame clones only and misses some. The table shows 55,000 to 65,000 clones, with 90% occurring only once. This specimen consisted of peripheral blood, obtained in the first trimester of pregnancy. This TCR came from a female donor in good health, enrolled as a control in a pregnancy study. This chain connects TRBV15 to TRBJ1-1; 8 positions agree with TRBD1. This CDR3 reads CATTRTGYTEAFF. CDR3 coding DNA: TGTGCCACCACCCGGACAGGGTATACTGAAGCTTTCTTT.